In this sample, the clone carrying this T cell receptor (beta chain) turned up many times. What it binds is not known. The CDR3 totals 15 residues. CDR1 is ENHRY and CDR2 is SYGVKD in the germline V gene. The V and J ends lost 0 bases and 0 bases respectively, with 9 bases between them. This specimen comes from a study of identical twins. One entry per CDR3 protein, called by TCRdb with MiXCR from the 5' RACE reads. The sample has some 600,000 distinct CDR3 sequences; about 7% are singletons. Study-wide points: With beta out-of-frame sequences, excess sharing by twins was weaker. In zero-insertion analyses, partial confounding could arise from invariant MAIT and iNKT cells.

The data were also submitted as part of a second study, on yellow fever vaccine responses in identical twins.

The V gene is TRBV10-3, the J gene TRBJ2-7; D gene ambiguous. The clonotype originates from a woman aged 18-29 years in good health. Specimen: PBMCs. The CDR3 spells CAISESSTGSYEQYF. DNA for the CDR3: TGTGCCATCAGTGAGTCGAGCACTGGCTCCTACGAGCAGTACTTC.